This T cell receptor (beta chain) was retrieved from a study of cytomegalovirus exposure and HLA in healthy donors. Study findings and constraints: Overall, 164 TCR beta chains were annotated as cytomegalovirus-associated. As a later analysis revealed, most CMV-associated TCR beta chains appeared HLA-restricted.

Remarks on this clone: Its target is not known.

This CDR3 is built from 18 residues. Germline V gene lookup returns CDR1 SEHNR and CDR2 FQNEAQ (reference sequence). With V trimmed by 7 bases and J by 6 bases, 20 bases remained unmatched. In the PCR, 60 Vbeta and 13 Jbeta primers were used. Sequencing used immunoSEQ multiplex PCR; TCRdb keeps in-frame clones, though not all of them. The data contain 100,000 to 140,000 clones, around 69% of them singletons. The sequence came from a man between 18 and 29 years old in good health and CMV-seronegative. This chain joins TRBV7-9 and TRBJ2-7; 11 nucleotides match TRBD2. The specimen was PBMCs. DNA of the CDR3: TGTGCCAGCACCCGAGTGAGTGGAAGTAGCGGGGGGGCCTCCGAGCAGTACTTC. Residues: CASTRVSGSSGGASEQYF.